These 18 T cell receptor beta chains originate from one sample sequenced in a study of blood T cell repertoires in COVID-19. Some clones are missing from TCRdb's copy, which holds only in-frame ones; the method was immunoSEQ multiplex PCR. This sample has around 60,000 clones, with more than 75% found just once. The sample taken for sequencing was peripheral blood. These receptors all come from a man aged 55 to 70 with acute or convalescent COVID-19.

This clone came up a few times. J is TRBJ2-1 and V is TRBV9; the D gene is possibly TRBD2 (6 bases). V lost 0 bases, J lost 6 bases, and 10 bases lay in between. This CDR3 has 14 amino acids. Germline lookup yields CDR1 SGDLS and CDR2 YYNGEE. The chain's CDR3 is CASSVAGERNEQFF. The CDR3 DNA reads TGTGCCAGCAGCGTAGCGGGGGAGCGCAATGAGCAGTTCTTC.

J is TRBJ1-6 and V is TRBV9; D gene ambiguous. The V end lost 1 base, the J end lost 15 bases, and 17 bases lay between the germline ends. Germline V gene lookup returns CDR1 SGDLS and CDR2 YYNGEE. There are 14 residues in the CDR3. CDR3 sequence reads: CASSVSGGLGLLHF. Here the CDR3 DNA reads TGTGCCAGCAGCGTAAGCGGCGGTCTAGGGCTCCTCCACTTT.

The CDR3 reads CASSFRDRGNYNEQFF. CDR3 DNA sequence: TGCGCCAGCAGCTTCCGGGACAGGGGCAACTACAATGAGCAGTTCTTC. The rearrangement links TRBV5-1 to TRBJ2-1, with 10 bases lining up with TRBD1. The germline V gene encodes CDR1 SGHRS and CDR2 YFSETQ. The CDR3 runs to 16 residues. With V trimmed by 2 bases and J by 3 bases, 5 bases remained unmatched.

The CDR3 region has the DNA TGTGCCACCAGCAGAGATGTCGGGAACACTGAAGCTTTCTTT. Translating it yields CATSRDVGNTEAFF. The chain employs TRBV15 and TRBJ1-1; D is ambiguous. The V and J ends lost 0 bases and 1 base respectively, with 6 bases between them. The CDR3 runs to 14 residues. Germline loops: CDR1 LNHNV, CDR2 YYDKDF (reference sequence).

This clone appeared a few times. The chain uses TRBV7-2 and TRBJ1-2, with a tentative D call TRBD1 (5 bases). The CDR3 totals 15 residues. Germline-derived CDR1 and CDR2 are SGHTA and FQGNSA. V lost 5 bases, J lost 0 bases, and 13 bases lay in between. The CDR3 is CASSPAWGANYGYTF. CDR3 DNA sequence: TGTGCCAGCAGCCCCGCCTGGGGGGCTAACTATGGCTACACCTTC.

V is TRBV25-1 and J is TRBJ2-2; 7 bases align to TRBD2. The CDR3 contains 14 residues. From germline, CDR1 is MGHDK and CDR2 SYGVNS. The V segment lost 4 bases and the J segment 5 bases; nucleotides outside the gene matches: 4. CDR3 DNA: TGTGCCAGCAGTGTTGGGGGAGGGACCGGGGAGCTGTTTTTT. Protein: CASSVGGGTGELFF.

This chain joins TRBV2 and TRBJ1-2, with D unresolved. This CDR3 contains 14 residues. Germline V lookup: CDR1 SNHLY, CDR2 FYNNEI. Trimming shortened V by 4 bases and J by 3 bases, and 12 bases separated the two germline ends. CDR3 bases: TGTGCCAGCAGTGTCCAGATGGTGGACTATGGCTACACCTTC. As protein: CASSVQMVDYGYTF.

V gene TRBV6-5 combines with J gene TRBJ2-7; 8 positions agree with TRBD1. The germline V gene encodes CDR1 MNHEY and CDR2 SVGAGI. V trimming: 6 bases; J trimming: 7 bases; junction bases outside the gene matches: 11. This CDR3 comprises 14 residues. This CDR3 is CASRSGTGPREQYF. CDR3 nucleotide sequence: TGTGCCAGCAGATCCGGGACAGGCCCTAGAGAGCAGTACTTC.

The V gene is TRBV5-1, the J gene TRBJ1-2, with D possibly TRBD1 on 6 matching bases. V lost 6 bases and J lost 5, with 20 bases in between. CDR1 SGHRS and CDR2 YFSETQ come from the germline V gene. The CDR3 sequence is 15 residues long. The CDR3 DNA reads as TGCGCCAGCACCCTGTCGGCCGGGACACTTTATGGCTACACCTTC. Its protein product is CASTLSAGTLYGYTF. Looking up the rest from reference TRBV5-1 and TRBJ1-2 gives the full variable domain: KAGVTQTPRYLIKTRGQQVTLSCSPISGHRSVSWYQQTPGQGLQFLFEYFSETQRNKGNFPGRFSGRQFSNSRSEMNVSTLELGDSALYLCASTLSAGTLYGYTFGSGTRLTVV.

The chain employs TRBV9 and TRBJ1-1; 9 nucleotides line up with TRBD1. The CDR3 consists of 15 residues. The germline gives CDR1 SGDLS, CDR2 YYNGEE. Trimming at V came to 4 bases and at J to 4 bases, leaving 8 bases not matched to a gene. The CDR3 loop is CASSPRGTGSTEAFF. The CDR3 DNA reads TGTGCCAGCAGCCCACGGGGGACAGGGAGCACTGAAGCTTTCTTT.

The chain links TRBV11-3 to TRBJ2-2, with TRBD1 identical over 11 bases. The CDR3 covers 15 residues. Germline trimming cut 6 bases from V and 6 bases from J; bases unmatched to any gene: 6. Germline V lookup: CDR1 SGHNT, CDR2 YENEEA. The CDR3 protein is CASSWTGGPAGELFF. In DNA form, the CDR3 reads TGTGCCAGCAGTTGGACAGGGGGCCCGGCCGGGGAGCTGTTTTTT.

The J gene is TRBJ1-1, the V gene TRBV7-8, with 8 positions matching TRBD1. Germline CDR1 and CDR2: SGHVS and FQNEAQ. The CDR3 totals 15 residues. Trimming took 0 bases from V and 5 from J; bases not matched to a gene: 5. CDR3: CASSLAGQGGTEAFF. The CDR3 DNA follows: TGTGCCAGCAGCTTAGCAGGACAGGGAGGGACTGAAGCTTTCTTT.

V gene TRBV11-2 combines with J gene TRBJ1-1; 8 bases map to TRBD1. Trimming took 1 base from V and 0 from J; bases not matched to a gene: 4. CDR1 SGHAT and CDR2 FQNNGV come from the germline V gene. The length of the CDR3 is 16 residues. CDR3 sequence reads: CASSLGPTGVNTEAFF. CDR3 DNA: TGTGCCAGCAGCTTAGGCCCGACAGGGGTGAACACTGAAGCTTTCTTT.

The chain uses TRBV19 and TRBJ2-3; 7 nucleotides agree with TRBD2. The CDR3 totals 18 residues. The V gene end was trimmed by 2 bases and the J gene end by 0 bases; junction bases not matched to a gene: 11. Germline loops: CDR1 LNHDA, CDR2 SQIVND (reference sequence). CDR3 protein: CASSIRGGAGISTDTQYF. The CDR3 nucleotides read TGTGCCAGTAGTATACGGGGAGGGGCGGGAATCAGCACAGATACGCAGTATTTT.

As to this clone: This sample includes further DNA sequences coding for the same CDR3. This chain joins TRBV5-1 and TRBJ1-3, with D tentatively TRBD1 (6 bases). The germline V gene encodes CDR1 SGHRS and CDR2 YFSETQ. With 2 bases removed from V and 0 bases from J, the gap between germline ends came to 6 bases. The CDR3 length is 14 residues. The DNA for the CDR3 is TGCGCCAGCAGCTTAGGGGGCTCTGGAAACACCATATATTTT. It specifies CASSLGGSGNTIYF.

In DNA, the CDR3 is TGTGCCAGCAGCGTAGATAGAGTGAGCACAGATACGCAGTATTTT. Translated: CASSVDRVSTDTQYF. The rearrangement links TRBV9 to TRBJ2-3; D ambiguous. This CDR3 comprises 15 residues. Trimming shortened V by 0 bases and J by 0 bases, and 8 bases separated the two germline ends. From germline, CDR1 is SGDLS and CDR2 YYNGEE.

The V gene is TRBV6-6, the J gene TRBJ1-1; D is uncertain. The V end lost 7 bases, the J end lost 1 base, and 16 bases lay between the germline ends. Germline V CDR1 and CDR2: MNHNY, SVGAGI (reference sequence). This CDR3 has 15 residues. The CDR3 bases are TGTGCCAGCATCCAGCCGACACTAGGGAACACTGAAGCTTTCTTT. Encoded protein: CASIQPTLGNTEAFF.

The chain has TRBV24-1 and TRBJ2-1, with D possibly being TRBD2 (5 bases). Germline CDR1 KGHDR, CDR2 SFDVKD. Trimming stripped 4 bases from V and 6 bases from J, with 12 bases between. The CDR3 totals 14 residues. The DNA for the CDR3 is TGTGCCACCAGTGAGGACTCTACCCCCAATGAGCAGTTCTTC. Its protein product is CATSEDSTPNEQFF.